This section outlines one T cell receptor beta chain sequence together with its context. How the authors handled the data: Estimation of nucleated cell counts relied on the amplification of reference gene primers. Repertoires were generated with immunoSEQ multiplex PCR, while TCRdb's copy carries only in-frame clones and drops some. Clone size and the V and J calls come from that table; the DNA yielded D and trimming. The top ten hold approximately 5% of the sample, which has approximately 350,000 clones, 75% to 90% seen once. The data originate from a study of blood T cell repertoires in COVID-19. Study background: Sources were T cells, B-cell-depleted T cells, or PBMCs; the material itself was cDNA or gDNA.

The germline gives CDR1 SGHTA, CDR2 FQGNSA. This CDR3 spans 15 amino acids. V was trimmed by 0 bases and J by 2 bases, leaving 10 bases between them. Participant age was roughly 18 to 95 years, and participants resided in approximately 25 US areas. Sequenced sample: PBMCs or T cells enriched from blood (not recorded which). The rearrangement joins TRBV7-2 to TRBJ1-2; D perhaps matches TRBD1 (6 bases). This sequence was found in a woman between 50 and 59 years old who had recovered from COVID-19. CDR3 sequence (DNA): TGTGCCAGCAGCTTAGCAGCAGGGGCGAACTATGGCTACACCTTC. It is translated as CASSLAAGANYGYTF.